This TCR beta chain was observed in a study of blood T cell repertoires in COVID-19. At the level of the study: Collection of acute and convalescent COVID-19 samples took place in the United States, Italy and Spain. Nucleic acid was either cDNA or gDNA, and it came from T cells, B-cell-depleted T cells, or PBMCs.

The CDR3 spans 14 residues. V lost 4 bases to trimming and J lost 2 bases, with 12 bases between them. Germline V gene sequence: CDR1 SGHRS, CDR2 YFSETQ. Original handling: Reference gene primer amplification gave estimated nucleated cell counts. The method was immunoSEQ multiplex PCR; TCRdb's version includes in-frame clones alone and lacks a portion of them. V and J calls and clone size are as listed in that table; D and trimming were resolved from the DNA. The repertoire holds about 230,000 clones, with approximately 87% as singletons. This sequence joins TRBV5-1 and TRBJ2-5, with D perhaps matching TRBD1 (6 bases). The material sequenced was peripheral blood. The sequence derives from an older woman with active or convalescent COVID-19. CDR3 region: CASSEQGTQETQYF. CDR3 bases: TGCGCCAGCAGCGAACAGGGAACTCAAGAGACCCAGTACTTC. The entire variable domain, with the rest obtained from reference TRBV5-1 and TRBJ2-5, is as follows: KAGVTQTPRYLIKTRGQQVTLSCSPISGHRSVSWYQQTPGQGLQFLFEYFSETQRNKGNFPGRFSGRQFSNSRSEMNVSTLELGDSALYLCASSEQGTQETQYFGPGTRLLVL.